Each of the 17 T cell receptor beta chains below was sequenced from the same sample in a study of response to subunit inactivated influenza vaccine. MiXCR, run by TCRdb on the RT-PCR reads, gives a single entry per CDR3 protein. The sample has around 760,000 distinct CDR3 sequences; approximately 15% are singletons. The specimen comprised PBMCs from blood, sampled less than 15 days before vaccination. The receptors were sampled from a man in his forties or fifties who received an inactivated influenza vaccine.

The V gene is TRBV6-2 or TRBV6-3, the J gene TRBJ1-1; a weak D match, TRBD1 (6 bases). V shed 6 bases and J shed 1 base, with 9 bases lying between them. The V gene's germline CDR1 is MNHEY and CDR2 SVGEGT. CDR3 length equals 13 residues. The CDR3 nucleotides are TGTGCCAGCAGCCACAGGGAGAACACTGAAGCTTTCTTT. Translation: CASSHRENTEAFF.

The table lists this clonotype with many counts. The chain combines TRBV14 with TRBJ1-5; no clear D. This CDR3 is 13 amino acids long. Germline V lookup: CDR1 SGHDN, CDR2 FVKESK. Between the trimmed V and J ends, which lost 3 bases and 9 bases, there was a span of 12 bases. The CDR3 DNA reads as TGTGCCAGCAGCCAGGAAGCTGCGGGGCCCCAGCATTTT. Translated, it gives CASSQEAAGPQHF.

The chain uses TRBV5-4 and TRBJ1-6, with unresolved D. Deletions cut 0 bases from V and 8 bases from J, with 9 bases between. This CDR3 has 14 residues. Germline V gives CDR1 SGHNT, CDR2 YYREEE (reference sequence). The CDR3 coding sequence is TGTGCCAGCAGCTTGGGCCGACCCGATTCACCCCTCCACTTT. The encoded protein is CASSLGRPDSPLHF.

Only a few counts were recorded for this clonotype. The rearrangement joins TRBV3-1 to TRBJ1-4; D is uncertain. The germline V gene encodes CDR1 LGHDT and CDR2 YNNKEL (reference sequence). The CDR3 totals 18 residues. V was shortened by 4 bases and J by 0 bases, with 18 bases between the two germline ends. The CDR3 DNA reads TGTGCCAGCAGCCCAAGGTGGCACCACTCTCCAACTAATGAAAAACTGTTTTTT. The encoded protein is CASSPRWHHSPTNEKLFF.

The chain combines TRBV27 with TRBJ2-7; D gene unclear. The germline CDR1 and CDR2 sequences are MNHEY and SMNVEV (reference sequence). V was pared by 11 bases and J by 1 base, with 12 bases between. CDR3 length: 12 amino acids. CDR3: CAAPDWSYEQYF. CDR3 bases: TGTGCCGCCCCCGACTGGTCCTACGAGCAGTACTTC.

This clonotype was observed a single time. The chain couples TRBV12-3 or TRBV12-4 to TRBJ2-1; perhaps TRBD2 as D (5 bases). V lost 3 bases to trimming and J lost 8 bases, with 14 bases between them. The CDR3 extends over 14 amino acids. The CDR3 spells CASSFSGTGYEQFF. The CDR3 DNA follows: TGTGCCAGCAGTTTCAGCGGAACCGGTTATGAGCAGTTCTTC.

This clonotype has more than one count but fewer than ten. In DNA form, the CDR3 reads TGCGCCAGCAGCTCCAACCCACGACAGGGCTCCTACGAGCAGTACTTC. As protein: CASSSNPRQGSYEQYF. The V call is TRBV5-1, the J call TRBJ2-7, with TRBD1 matching over 7 bases. The germline gives CDR1 SGHRS, CDR2 YFSETQ. The CDR3 is 16 residues long. V was clipped by 3 bases and J by 0 bases; unmatched bases: 9.

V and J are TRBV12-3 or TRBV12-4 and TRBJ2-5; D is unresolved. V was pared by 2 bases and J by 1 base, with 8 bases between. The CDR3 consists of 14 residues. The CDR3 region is CASSLRSSQETQYF. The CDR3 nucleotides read TGTGCCAGCAGTTTAAGGTCCAGCCAAGAGACCCAGTACTTC.

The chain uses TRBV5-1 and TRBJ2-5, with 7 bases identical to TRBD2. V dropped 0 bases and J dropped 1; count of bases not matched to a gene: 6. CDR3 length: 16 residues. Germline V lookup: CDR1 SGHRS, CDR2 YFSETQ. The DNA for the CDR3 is TGCGCCAGCAGCTTGGGAGCTAGCGGCCCCCAAGAGACCCAGTACTTC. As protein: CASSLGASGPQETQYF.

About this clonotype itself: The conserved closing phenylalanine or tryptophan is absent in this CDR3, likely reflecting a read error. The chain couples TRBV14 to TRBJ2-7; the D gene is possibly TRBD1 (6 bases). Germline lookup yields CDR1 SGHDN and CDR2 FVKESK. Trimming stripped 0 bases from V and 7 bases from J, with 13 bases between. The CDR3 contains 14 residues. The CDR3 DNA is TGTGCCAGCAGCCAAGAAACAGGGTTCCGGGAGCAGTACTTG. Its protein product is CASSQETGFREQYL.

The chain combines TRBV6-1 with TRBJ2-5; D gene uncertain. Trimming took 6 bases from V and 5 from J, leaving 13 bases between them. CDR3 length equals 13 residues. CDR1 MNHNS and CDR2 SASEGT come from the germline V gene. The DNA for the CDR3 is TGTGCCAGCAGACCCGGGTCGAGGGAGACCCAGTACTTC. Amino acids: CASRPGSRETQYF.

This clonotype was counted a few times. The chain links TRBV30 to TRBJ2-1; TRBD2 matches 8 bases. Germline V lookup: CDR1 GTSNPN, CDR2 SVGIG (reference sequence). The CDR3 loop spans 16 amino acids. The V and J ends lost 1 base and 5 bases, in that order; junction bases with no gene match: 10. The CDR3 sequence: CAWSALGLAGDNEQFF. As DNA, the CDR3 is TGTGCCTGGAGTGCCCTCGGGCTAGCGGGTGACAATGAGCAGTTCTTC.

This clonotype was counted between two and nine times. This CDR3 reads CASSLARGGSTDTQYF. In DNA form, the CDR3 reads TGTGCCAGCAGCTTAGCCAGGGGGGGTTCCACAGATACGCAGTATTTT. The V gene is TRBV7-6, the J gene TRBJ2-3; possibly TRBD1 or TRBD2 for D (7 bases each). The CDR3 length is 16 residues. Between the trimmed V and J ends, which lost 0 bases and 2 bases, there was a span of 12 bases. CDR1 is SGHVS and CDR2 is FNYEAQ in the germline V gene.

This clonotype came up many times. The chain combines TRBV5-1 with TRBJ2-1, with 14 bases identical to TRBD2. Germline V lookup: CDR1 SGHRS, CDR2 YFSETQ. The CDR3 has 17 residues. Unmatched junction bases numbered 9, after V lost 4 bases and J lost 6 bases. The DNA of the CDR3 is TGCGCCAGCAGCGCTGGACTAGCGGGGGGCCGGATCAATGAGCAGTTCTTC. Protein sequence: CASSAGLAGGRINEQFF.

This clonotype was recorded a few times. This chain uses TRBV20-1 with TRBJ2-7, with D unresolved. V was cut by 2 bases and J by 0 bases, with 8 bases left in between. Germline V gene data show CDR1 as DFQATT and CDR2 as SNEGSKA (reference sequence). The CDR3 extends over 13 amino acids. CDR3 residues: CSARQRSSYEQYF. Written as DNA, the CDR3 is TGCAGTGCTAGACAACGTTCCTCCTACGAGCAGTACTTC.

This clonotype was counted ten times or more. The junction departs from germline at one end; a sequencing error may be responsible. CDR3 region: CASSQSDRVYEKFF. CDR3 nucleotide sequence: TGCGCCAGCAGCCAATCCGACAGGGTATATGAGAAGTTCTTC. This rearrangement joins TRBV4-1 to TRBJ2-1, with 7 bases identical to TRBD1. CDR1 and CDR2 from the germline V gene are MGHRA and YSYEKL. This CDR3 region has 14 residues.

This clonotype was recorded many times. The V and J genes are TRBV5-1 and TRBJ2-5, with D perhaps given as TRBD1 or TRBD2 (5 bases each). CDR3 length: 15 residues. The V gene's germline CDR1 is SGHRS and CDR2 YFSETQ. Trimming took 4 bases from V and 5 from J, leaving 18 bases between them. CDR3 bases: TGCGCCAGCAGCCCGCTGGGGGTCCCAAGCGAGACCCAGTACTTC. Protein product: CASSPLGVPSETQYF.